This T cell receptor (beta chain) was found in a study of blood T cell repertoires in COVID-19. About the research overall: The samples span acute and convalescent COVID-19 from the United States, Italy and Spain. PBMCs, B-cell-depleted T cells, or T cells were the source of the cDNA or gDNA that made up the material.

V shed 1 base and J shed 5 bases, with 12 bases lying between them. Germline values: CDR1 GTSNPN, CDR2 SVGIG (reference sequence). The CDR3 has 13 amino acids. How the authors handled the data: By means of reference gene primer amplification, nucleated cell counts were estimated. This table comes from immunoSEQ multiplex PCR, and its TCRdb copy is limited to in-frame clones, with some not included. D and trimming come from the DNA, and the V and J calls and clone size come from that table. The sample has tens of thousands of clones, approximately 80% seen once. The sequencing sample was made of peripheral blood. The V and J genes are TRBV30 and TRBJ2-7; a weak D match, TRBD2 (6 bases). The source of this sequence is a man aged 50-60 years with active COVID-19. CDR3 sequence (DNA): TGTGCCTGGAGTGGCGGGACTCACGACGAGCAGTACTTC. It is translated as CAWSGGTHDEQYF.